Below are 18 T cell receptor beta chains sequenced from a single sample in a study of cytomegalovirus exposure and HLA in healthy donors. Primers included in the PCR were 60 Vbeta and 13 Jbeta primers. Using immunoSEQ multiplex PCR, the repertoire was profiled, and TCRdb retains in-frame clones only, with some absent. The data show 90,000 to 120,000 clones, with around two thirds seen just once and around 13% held by the top ten. What was sequenced was PBMCs. The receptors stem from a woman between 40 and 55 years old in good health and CMV-seropositive.

This CDR3 is CARARGELNTEAFF. The CDR3 region has the DNA TGTGCCAGAGCTCGGGGAGAACTGAACACTGAAGCTTTCTTT. The chain recombines TRBV5-8 with TRBJ1-1; D is unclear. CDR3 length equals 14 residues. From germline, CDR1 is SGHTS and CDR2 YDEGEE. V lost 8 bases to trimming and J lost 0 bases, with 14 bases between them.

The gene calls are TRBV5-6 and TRBJ2-3; 7 bases agree with TRBD1. This CDR3 spans 17 amino acids. Per the germline V gene, CDR1 is SGHDT and CDR2 is YYEEEE. V gave up 4 bases and J gave up 2 bases; unmatched junction bases: 13. The CDR3 region is CASSPPPGQHFTDTQYF. Written as DNA, the CDR3 is TGTGCCAGCAGCCCACCGCCGGGACAGCATTTCACAGATACGCAGTATTTT.

A few counts support this clone. The chain uses TRBV2 and TRBJ2-2; TRBD2 is a possible D gene (5 bases). This CDR3 spans 14 amino acids. Trimming pared 2 bases from V and 4 bases from J, leaving 8 bases between. From germline, CDR1 is SNHLY and CDR2 FYNNEI. The CDR3 is CASSELEGTGELFF. The CDR3 coding sequence is TGTGCCAGCAGTGAATTAGAGGGCACCGGGGAGCTGTTTTTT.

This chain links TRBV9 with TRBJ2-7, with 10 bases aligning to TRBD1. V lost 4 bases and J lost 2; bases outside the gene matches: 6. The CDR3 is made up of 15 amino acids. Per germline, CDR1 SGDLS and CDR2 YYNGEE. DNA of the CDR3: TGTGCCAGCAGCATTGGACAGGGGGTTACCTACGAGCAGTACTTC. Translation gives CASSIGQGVTYEQYF.

The chain joins TRBV5-1 to TRBJ2-1; D call uncertain. The CDR3 length is 13 residues. Germline CDR1 is SGHRS and CDR2 is YFSETQ. V was clipped by 0 bases and J by 5 bases, with 6 bases between them. CDR3: CASSLDPNNEQFF. In DNA form, the CDR3 reads TGCGCCAGCAGCTTGGATCCCAACAATGAGCAGTTCTTC.

CDR3 sequence: CASSPPTQAGKLFF. The CDR3, as DNA: TGTGCCAGCAGCCCGCCGACACAGGCCGGAAAACTGTTTTTT. The gene calls are TRBV5-6 and TRBJ1-4; tentatively, D is TRBD1 (5 bases). V lost 4 bases and J lost 10, with 17 bases in between. The CDR3 totals 14 residues. In germline, CDR1 is SGHDT, CDR2 YYEEEE.

The chain carries TRBV6-5 and TRBJ2-2; 7 bases line up with TRBD2. Germline loops: CDR1 MNHEY, CDR2 SVGAGI. V shed 1 base, J shed 7 bases, and the junction held 9 bases outside the gene matches. The CDR3 sequence is 16 residues long. The CDR3 DNA reads TGTGCCAGCAGTTACTTGACGACTAGCATGGTCGGGGAGCTGTTTTTT. Translating it yields CASSYLTTSMVGELFF.

This clone has just a few counts. This sequence joins TRBV25-1 and TRBJ1-3; D not certain. The germline CDR1 and CDR2 sequences are MGHDK and SYGVNS. V lost 7 bases to trimming and J lost 4 bases, with 14 bases between them. This CDR3 comprises 14 residues. The CDR3 sequence is CASTSAGAGNTIYF. The CDR3 DNA follows: TGTGCCAGCACATCAGCGGGCGCCGGAAACACCATATATTTT.

The rearrangement joins TRBV6-5 to TRBJ2-7; a weak D match, TRBD1 (5 bases). CDR1 is MNHEY, CDR2 SVGAGI, per germline. V dropped 8 bases and J dropped 1 base, with 15 bases sitting between them. CDR3 size: 14 residues. This chain's CDR3 is CASAPTGFSYEQYF. CDR3 bases: TGTGCCAGCGCCCCCACAGGCTTTTCCTACGAGCAGTACTTC.

The chain uses TRBV30 and TRBJ1-5; tentative D call: TRBD1 (5 bases). Germline values: CDR1 GTSNPN, CDR2 SVGIG (reference sequence). The CDR3 is 14 amino acids. The V end lost 1 base, the J end lost 3 bases, and 10 bases lay between the germline ends. The CDR3, as DNA: TGTGCCTGGAGTGGGGGGGATGACAATCAGCCCCAGCATTTT. Its protein is CAWSGGDDNQPQHF.

The V and J genes are TRBV4-3 and TRBJ2-5; D gene uncertain. Germline values: CDR1 LGHNA, CDR2 YSLEER. V was cut by 1 base and J by 0 bases, with 9 bases left in between. The CDR3 runs 15 residues. The DNA of the CDR3 is TGCGCCAGCAGCCAAGGACTTTCTCACCAAGAGACCCAGTACTTC. Amino acid sequence: CASSQGLSHQETQYF.

The J gene is TRBJ2-1, the V gene TRBV5-6; 7 bases match TRBD2. Trimming cost V 2 bases and J 7 bases; bases outside gene matches: 15. The CDR3 spans 17 residues. From germline, CDR1 is SGHDT and CDR2 YYEEEE. The CDR3, as DNA: TGTGCCAGCAGCTTTAGCGTATCTAGCGGAGCTCAGAATGAGCAGTTCTTC. Protein product: CASSFSVSSGAQNEQFF.

This rearrangement joins TRBV15 to TRBJ1-2; 8 bases are shared with TRBD1. The CDR3 is 15 amino acids. V gave up 5 bases and J gave up 4 bases; unmatched junction bases: 9. Germline lookup yields CDR1 LNHNV and CDR2 YYDKDF (reference sequence). The CDR3 loop is CATSSGTGPLYGYTF. The CDR3 DNA sequence: TGTGCCACCAGCTCCGGGACAGGACCACTCTATGGCTACACCTTC. Full variable domain (missing parts from reference TRBV15 and TRBJ1-2): DAMVIQNPRYQVTQFGKPVTLSCSQTLNHNVMYWYQQKSSQAPKLLFHYYDKDFNNEADTPDNFQSRRPNTSFCFLDIRSPGLGDTAMYLCATSSGTGPLYGYTFGSGTRLTVV.

CDR3: CASSPHSNSPLHF. The CDR3 nucleotides are TGCGCCAGCAGCCCGCACAGTAATTCACCCCTCCACTTT. The chain couples TRBV5-1 to TRBJ1-6; D is undetermined. Trimming removed 4 bases at V and 6 bases at J, with 8 bases between. This CDR3 comprises 13 residues. CDR1 and CDR2 (germline): SGHRS, YFSETQ.

V and J are TRBV9 and TRBJ2-1, with 8 bases lining up with TRBD2. CDR3 length: 16 amino acids. Germline V lookup: CDR1 SGDLS, CDR2 YYNGEE. Germline trimming cut 3 bases from V and 0 bases from J; bases unmatched to any gene: 5. As DNA, the CDR3 is TGTGCCAGCAGCGCCCGAAGCGGGAGCTCCTACAATGAGCAGTTCTTC. It encodes CASSARSGSSYNEQFF. The variable domain in full, with the rest retrieved from reference TRBV9 and TRBJ2-1, is DSGVTQTPKHLITATGQRVTLRCSPRSGDLSVYWYQQSLDQGLQFLIQYYNGEERAKGNILERFSAQQFPDLHSELNLSSLELGDSALYFCASSARSGSSYNEQFFGPGTRLTVL.

This chain joins TRBV9 and TRBJ2-3, with D maybe TRBD1 (6 bases). The germline V gene encodes CDR1 SGDLS and CDR2 YYNGEE. This CDR3 spans 15 amino acids. V gave up 3 bases and J gave up 6 bases, with 17 bases separating them. The CDR3 region is CASSAGTPLGDTQYF. In DNA form, the CDR3 reads TGTGCCAGCAGCGCCGGGACACCGCTAGGGGATACGCAGTATTTT.

This clone was found a few times. In nucleotides, the CDR3 is TGTGCCAGCAGCGTAGGGGCAGGTGGTATCGGAGAGACCCAGTACTTC. Its protein product is CASSVGAGGIGETQYF. V and J are TRBV9 and TRBJ2-5; D is unresolved. The V gene lost 0 bases and the J gene lost 4 bases, with 16 bases spanning the gap. CDR1 is SGDLS, CDR2 YYNGEE, per germline. The length of the CDR3 is 16 residues.

The chain has TRBV2 and TRBJ1-5; weak D call: TRBD1 (6 bases). V dropped 6 bases and J dropped 6 bases, with 12 bases sitting between them. The CDR3 runs 13 residues. In germline, CDR1 is SNHLY, CDR2 FYNNEI. CDR3 amino acids: CASSQGPFQPQHF. CDR3 nucleotide sequence: TGTGCCAGCAGCCAGGGGCCTTTTCAGCCCCAGCATTTT. Variable domain in full (rest from reference TRBV2 and TRBJ1-5): EPEVTQTPSHQVTQMGQEVILRCVPISNHLYFYWYRQILGQKVEFLVSFYNNEISEKSEIFDDQFSVERPDGSNFTLKIRSTKLEDSAMYFCASSQGPFQPQHFGDGTRLSIL.